Sequencing of this T cell receptor (beta chain) was carried out in a study of T cell responses to AZD1222 COVID-19 vaccine. Looking at the study overall: Some second doses came at about 4 weeks and others at about 12 weeks; these were pooled.

Study-wide findings and caveats: Elevations in Spike-specific TCR breadth and depth followed administration of two AZD1222 doses. Vaccine-associated CD4 TCRs spanned spike, dominant at 160-218 and 743-854. Donors were mostly white British, more females; clonal diversity possibly underestimated.

Germline values: CDR1 SGHRS, CDR2 YFSETQ. V was clipped by 2 bases and J by 2 bases, with 13 bases between them. The CDR3 is made up of 16 amino acids. Produced via immunoSEQ multiplex PCR; TCRdb's table is partial and in-frame only. This sample has about 79,000 clones, with around 80% found just once. To note about this clone: Its target is unknown.

V is TRBV5-1 and J is TRBJ2-2; tentatively, D is TRBD1 (6 bases). The receptor comes from an adult in good health. This specimen was peripheral blood, taken on day 0 of AZD1222 vaccination. The chain's CDR3 is CASSFRTDFNTGELFF. In DNA form, the CDR3 reads TGCGCCAGCAGCTTTAGGACAGATTTTAACACCGGGGAGCTGTTTTTT.